This TCR beta chain was obtained from a study of PD-1 blockade in mismatch repair-deficient tumors. Regarding the study as a whole: Rapid post-treatment expansion, then contraction, generally preceding radiologic response, marked tumor-resident clones.

In regard to this clone: Its antigen is unidentified.

Some clones are missing from TCRdb's copy, which holds only in-frame ones; the method was immunoSEQ multiplex PCR. The sample has tens of thousands of clones; about 91% are singletons. Mismatch repair deficiency was confirmed in all patients, by PCR or immunohistochemistry. The sequencing here drew on peripheral blood, taken 52 weeks after starting pembrolizumab. The receptor was derived from an adult with mismatch repair-deficient cancer.

Written as DNA, the CDR3 is TGTGCCAGCAGTTACGGACTAGCGGGAGGAGTAGACTACGAGCAGTACTTC. This encodes CASSYGLAGGVDYEQYF. V gene TRBV13 combines with J gene TRBJ2-7, with TRBD2 identical over 14 bases. Germline CDR1 reads PRHDT; CDR2 reads FYEKMQ (reference sequence). The CDR3 contains 17 residues. J gave up 3 bases and V 6 bases, and 10 bases lay outside the gene matches.